This TCR beta chain was obtained from a study of blood T cell repertoires in COVID-19. CDR1 is SQVTM, CDR2 ANQGSEA, per germline. After removal of 7 bases from V and 5 bases from J, the junction contained 7 bases not matched to a gene. The CDR3 is 13 amino acids. Clones were sequenced by immunoSEQ multiplex PCR, and TCRdb holds only the in-frame ones, with some missing. This sample has under 250,000 clones, with 86% found just once. The clonotype originates from a woman aged 60 to 75 who had recovered from COVID-19. Sequencing was done on a sample of peripheral blood. The chain uses TRBV29-1 and TRBJ1-1, with 10 bases fitting TRBD1. DNA for the CDR3: TGCAGCGCAGGGACAGGGGTTTCTACTGAAGCTTTCTTT. Translation gives CSAGTGVSTEAFF.